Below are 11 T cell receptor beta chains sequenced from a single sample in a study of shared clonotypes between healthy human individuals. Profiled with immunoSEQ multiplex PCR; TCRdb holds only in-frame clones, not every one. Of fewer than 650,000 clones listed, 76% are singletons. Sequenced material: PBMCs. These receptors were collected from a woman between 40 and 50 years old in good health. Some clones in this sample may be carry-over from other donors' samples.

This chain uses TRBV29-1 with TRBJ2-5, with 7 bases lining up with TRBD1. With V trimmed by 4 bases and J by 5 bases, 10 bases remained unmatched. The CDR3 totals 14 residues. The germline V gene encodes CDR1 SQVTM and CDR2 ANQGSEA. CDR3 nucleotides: TGCAGCGTTGGGTCAACAGGGGCGCGGGAGACCCAGTACTTC. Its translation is CSVGSTGARETQYF.

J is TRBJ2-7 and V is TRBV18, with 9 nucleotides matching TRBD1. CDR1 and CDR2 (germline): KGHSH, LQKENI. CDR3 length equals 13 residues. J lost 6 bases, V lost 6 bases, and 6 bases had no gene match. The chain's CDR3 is CASSHGQGSEQYF. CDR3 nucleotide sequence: TGTGCCAGCTCCCACGGACAGGGGAGCGAGCAGTACTTC.

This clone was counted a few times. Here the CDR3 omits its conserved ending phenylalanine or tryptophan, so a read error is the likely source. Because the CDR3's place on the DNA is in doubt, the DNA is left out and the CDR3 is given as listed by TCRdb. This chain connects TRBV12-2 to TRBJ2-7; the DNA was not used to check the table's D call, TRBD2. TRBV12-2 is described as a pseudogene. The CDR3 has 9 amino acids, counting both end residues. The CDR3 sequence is CASARACSL.

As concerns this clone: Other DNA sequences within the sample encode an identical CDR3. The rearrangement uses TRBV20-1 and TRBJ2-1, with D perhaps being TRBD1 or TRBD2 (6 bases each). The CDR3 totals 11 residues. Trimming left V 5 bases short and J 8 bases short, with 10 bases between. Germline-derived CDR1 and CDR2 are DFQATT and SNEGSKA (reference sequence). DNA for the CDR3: TGCAGTGCTCCGAGGGGGGATGAGCAGTTCTTC. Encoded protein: CSAPRGDEQFF.

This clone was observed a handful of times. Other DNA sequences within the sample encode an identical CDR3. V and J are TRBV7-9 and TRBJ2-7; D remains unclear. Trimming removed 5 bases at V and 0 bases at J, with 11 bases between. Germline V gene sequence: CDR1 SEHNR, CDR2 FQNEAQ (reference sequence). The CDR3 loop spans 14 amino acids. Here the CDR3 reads CASSPGRTSYEQYF. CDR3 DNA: TGTGCCAGCAGCCCAGGACGGACCTCCTACGAGCAGTACTTC.

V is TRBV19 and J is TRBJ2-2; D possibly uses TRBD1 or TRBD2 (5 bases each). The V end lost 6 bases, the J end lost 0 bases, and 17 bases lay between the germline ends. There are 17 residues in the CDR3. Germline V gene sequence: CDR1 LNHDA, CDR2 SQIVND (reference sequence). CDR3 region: CASRVPPGTANTGELFF. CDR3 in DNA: TGTGCCAGTAGGGTCCCACCCGGGACGGCGAACACCGGGGAGCTGTTTTTT. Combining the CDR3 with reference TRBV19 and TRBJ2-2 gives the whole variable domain DGGITQSPKYLFRKEGQNVTLSCEQNLNHDAMYWYRQDPGQGLRLIYYSQIVNDFQKGDIAEGYSVSREKKESFPLTVTSAQKNPTAFYLCASRVPPGTANTGELFFGEGSRLTVL.

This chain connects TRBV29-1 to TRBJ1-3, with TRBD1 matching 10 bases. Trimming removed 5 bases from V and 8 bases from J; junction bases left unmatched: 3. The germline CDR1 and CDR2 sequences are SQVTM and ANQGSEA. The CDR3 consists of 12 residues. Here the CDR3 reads CSVRTGGDTIYF. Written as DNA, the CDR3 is TGCAGCGTTAGGACAGGGGGAGACACCATATATTTT.

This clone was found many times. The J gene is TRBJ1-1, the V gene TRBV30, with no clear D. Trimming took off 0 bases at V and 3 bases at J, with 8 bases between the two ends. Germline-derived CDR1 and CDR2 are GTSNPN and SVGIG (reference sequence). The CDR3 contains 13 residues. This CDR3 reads CAWSVGGYTEAFF. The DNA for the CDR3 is TGTGCCTGGAGTGTAGGCGGGTACACTGAAGCTTTCTTT.

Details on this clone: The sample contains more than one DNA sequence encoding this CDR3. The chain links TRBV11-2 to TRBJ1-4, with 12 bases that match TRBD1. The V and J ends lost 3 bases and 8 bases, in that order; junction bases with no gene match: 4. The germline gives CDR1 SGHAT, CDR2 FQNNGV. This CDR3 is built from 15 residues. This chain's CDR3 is CASSLGTGGSEKLFF. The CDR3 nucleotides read TGTGCCAGCAGCTTGGGGACAGGGGGCTCGGAAAAACTGTTTTTT.

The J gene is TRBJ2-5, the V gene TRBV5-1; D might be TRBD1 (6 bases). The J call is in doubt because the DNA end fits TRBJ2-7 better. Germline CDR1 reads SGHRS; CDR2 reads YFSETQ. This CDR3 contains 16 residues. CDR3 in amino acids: CASSPWTDSSSYEQYF. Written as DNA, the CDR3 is TGCGCCAGCAGCCCATGGACAGACTCCAGCTCCTACGAGCAGTACTTC.

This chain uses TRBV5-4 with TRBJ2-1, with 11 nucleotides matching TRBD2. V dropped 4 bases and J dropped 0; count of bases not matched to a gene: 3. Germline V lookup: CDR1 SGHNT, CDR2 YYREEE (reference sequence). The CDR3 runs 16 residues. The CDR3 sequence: CASSSGTSGSYNEQFF. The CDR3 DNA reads TGTGCCAGCAGCAGCGGGACTAGCGGCTCCTACAATGAGCAGTTCTTC.